The clone carrying this T cell receptor (beta chain) was seen a handful of times. The antigen is undetermined. This entry belongs to a study of cytotoxic CD8 clonotypes in ibrutinib-treated CLL. General observations from the study: Higher circulating CD8+ T-cell counts strongly accompanied higher baseline clonality, above age-matched healthy donors. Public clonotypes, rarely seen, contracted or held steady on treatment.

The planned depth of sequencing spanned 1 in 200,000 to 1 in 1 million T cells. Profiling relied on immunoSEQ multiplex PCR, and the TCRdb table lists in-frame clones only, not all of them. This table holds fewer than 400,000 clones, over 55% found once. CDR3 length equals 13 residues. Looked up from germline, CDR1 is PRHDT and CDR2 is FYEKMQ (reference sequence). With 1 base removed from V and 8 bases from J, the gap between germline ends came to 9 bases. This sequence joins TRBV13 and TRBJ2-1; no definite D call. The sequence derives from a human donor with chronic lymphocytic leukemia. Sequenced here: PBMCs, sampled after 36 months of ibrutinib treatment. The CDR3 DNA follows: TGTGCCAGCAGCTTAGTGGGTAGCTATGAGCAGTTCTTC. It encodes CASSLVGSYEQFF.